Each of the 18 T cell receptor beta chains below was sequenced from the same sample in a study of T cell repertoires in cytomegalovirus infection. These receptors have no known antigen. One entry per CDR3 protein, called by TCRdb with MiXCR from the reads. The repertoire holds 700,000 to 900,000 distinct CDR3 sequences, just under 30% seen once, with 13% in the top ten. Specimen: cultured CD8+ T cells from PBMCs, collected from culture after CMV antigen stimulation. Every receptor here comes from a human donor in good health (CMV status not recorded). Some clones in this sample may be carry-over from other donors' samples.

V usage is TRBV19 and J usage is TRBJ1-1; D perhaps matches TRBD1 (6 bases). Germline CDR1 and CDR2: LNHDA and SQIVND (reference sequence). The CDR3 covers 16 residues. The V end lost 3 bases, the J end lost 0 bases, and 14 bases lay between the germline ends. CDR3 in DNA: TGTGCCAGTAGTATCTTGAGGGGGAGAATGAACACTGAAGCTTTCTTT. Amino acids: CASSILRGRMNTEAFF.

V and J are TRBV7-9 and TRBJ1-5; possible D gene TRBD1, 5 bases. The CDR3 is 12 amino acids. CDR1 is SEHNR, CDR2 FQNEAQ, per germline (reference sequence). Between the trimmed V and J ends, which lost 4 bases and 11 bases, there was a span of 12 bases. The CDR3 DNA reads TGTGCCAGCAGCTCGGGGCCGGACTCCCAGCATTTT. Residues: CASSSGPDSQHF.

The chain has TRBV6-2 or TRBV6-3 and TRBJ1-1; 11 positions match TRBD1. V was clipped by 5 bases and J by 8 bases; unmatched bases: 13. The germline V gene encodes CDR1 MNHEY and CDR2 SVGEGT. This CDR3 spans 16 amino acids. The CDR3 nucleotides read TGTGCCAGCAGTCTTCCCTACGCCGGGACAGGGGGAGAAGCTTTCTTT. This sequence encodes CASSLPYAGTGGEAFF.

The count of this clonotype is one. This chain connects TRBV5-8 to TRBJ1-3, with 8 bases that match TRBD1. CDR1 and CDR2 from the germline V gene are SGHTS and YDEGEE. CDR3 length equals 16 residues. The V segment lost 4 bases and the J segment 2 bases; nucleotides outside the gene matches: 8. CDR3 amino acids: CASSGGQGRPGNTIYF. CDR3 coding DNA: TGTGCCAGCAGCGGAGGACAGGGCCGGCCTGGAAACACCATATATTTT.

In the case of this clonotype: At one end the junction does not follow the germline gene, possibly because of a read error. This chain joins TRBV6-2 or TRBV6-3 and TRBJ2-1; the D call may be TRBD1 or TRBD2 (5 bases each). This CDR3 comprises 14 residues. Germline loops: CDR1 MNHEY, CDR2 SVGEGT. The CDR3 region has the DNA TGTACCAGCAGTTACTCCCGGGGCGGCAATGAGCAGTTCTTC. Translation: CTSSYSRGGNEQFF.

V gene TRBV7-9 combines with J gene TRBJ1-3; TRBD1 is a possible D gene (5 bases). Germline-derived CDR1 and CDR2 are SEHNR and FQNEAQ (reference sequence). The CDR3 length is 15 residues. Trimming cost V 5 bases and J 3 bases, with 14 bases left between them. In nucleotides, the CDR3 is TGTGCCAGCAGCCACGGGGTCAGGGATGGAAACACCATATATTTT. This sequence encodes CASSHGVRDGNTIYF.

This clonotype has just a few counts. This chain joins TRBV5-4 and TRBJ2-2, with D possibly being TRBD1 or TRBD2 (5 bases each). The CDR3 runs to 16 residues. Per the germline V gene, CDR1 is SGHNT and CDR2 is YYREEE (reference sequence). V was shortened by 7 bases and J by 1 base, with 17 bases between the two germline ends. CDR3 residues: CASFNWGTLNTGELFF. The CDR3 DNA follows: TGTGCCAGCTTCAACTGGGGGACCTTGAACACCGGGGAGCTGTTTTTT.

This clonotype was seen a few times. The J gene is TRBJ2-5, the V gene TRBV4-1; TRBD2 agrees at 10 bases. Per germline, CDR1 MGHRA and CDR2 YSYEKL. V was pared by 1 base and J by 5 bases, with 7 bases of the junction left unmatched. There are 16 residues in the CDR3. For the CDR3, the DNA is TGCGCCAGCAGCCAAGCTTGGGGTAGCGGGGGGGAGACCCAGTACTTC. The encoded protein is CASSQAWGSGGETQYF.

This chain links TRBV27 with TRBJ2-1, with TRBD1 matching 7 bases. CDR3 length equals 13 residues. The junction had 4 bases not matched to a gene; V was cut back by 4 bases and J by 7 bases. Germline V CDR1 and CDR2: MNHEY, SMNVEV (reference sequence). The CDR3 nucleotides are TGTGCCAGCAGTTGGCAGGGGGTGAATGAGCAGTTCTTC. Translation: CASSWQGVNEQFF.

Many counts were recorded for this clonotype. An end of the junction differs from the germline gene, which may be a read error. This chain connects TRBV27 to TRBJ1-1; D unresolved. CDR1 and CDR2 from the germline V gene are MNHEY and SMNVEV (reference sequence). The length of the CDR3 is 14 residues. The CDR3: CASSLSGPNTEAFF. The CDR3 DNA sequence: TGTGCCAGCAGCTTATCCGGCCCCAACACTGAAGCTTTCTTT.

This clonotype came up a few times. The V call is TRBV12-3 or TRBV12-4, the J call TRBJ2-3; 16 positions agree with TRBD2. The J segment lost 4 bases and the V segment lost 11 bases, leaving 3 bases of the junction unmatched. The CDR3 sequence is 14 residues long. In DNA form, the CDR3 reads TGTGCCGGCGGGACTAGCGGGGGGGCAGATACGCAGTATTTT. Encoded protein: CAGGTSGGADTQYF.

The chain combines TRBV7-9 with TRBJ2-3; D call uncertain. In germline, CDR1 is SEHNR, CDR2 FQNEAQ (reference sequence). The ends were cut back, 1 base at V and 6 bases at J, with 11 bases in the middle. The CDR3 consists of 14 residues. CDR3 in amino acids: CASSLVALMDTQYF. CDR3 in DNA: TGTGCCAGCAGCTTAGTGGCCCTGATGGATACGCAGTATTTT.

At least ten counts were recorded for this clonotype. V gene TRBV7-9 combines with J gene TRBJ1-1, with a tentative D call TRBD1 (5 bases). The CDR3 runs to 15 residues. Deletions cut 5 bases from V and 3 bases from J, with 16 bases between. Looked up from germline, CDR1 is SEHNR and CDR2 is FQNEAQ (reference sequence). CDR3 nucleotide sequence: TGTGCCAGCAGCCGACCTGGGGGAGAGCACACTGAAGCTTTCTTT. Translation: CASSRPGGEHTEAFF.

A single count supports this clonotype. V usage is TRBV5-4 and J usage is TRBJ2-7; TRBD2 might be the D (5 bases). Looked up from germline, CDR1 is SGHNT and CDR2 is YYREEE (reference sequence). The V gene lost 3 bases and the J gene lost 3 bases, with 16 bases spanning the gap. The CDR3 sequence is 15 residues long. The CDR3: CASSSVRGSIYEQYF. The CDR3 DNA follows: TGTGCCAGCAGCTCCGTTCGGGGATCAATCTACGAGCAGTACTTC. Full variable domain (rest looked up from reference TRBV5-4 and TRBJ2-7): ETGVTQSPTHLIKTRGQQVTLRCSSQSGHNTVSWYQQALGQGPQFIFQYYREEENGRGNFPPRFSGLQFPNYSSELNVNALELDDSALYLCASSSVRGSIYEQYFGPGTRLTVT.

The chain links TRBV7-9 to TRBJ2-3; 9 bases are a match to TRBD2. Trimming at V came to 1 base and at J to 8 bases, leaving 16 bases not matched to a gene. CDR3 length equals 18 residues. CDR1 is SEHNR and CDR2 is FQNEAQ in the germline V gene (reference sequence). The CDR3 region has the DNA TGTGCCAGCAGCTTAGTTGCTGGAGCGGGGGGCACCCAGGTTACGCAGTATTTT. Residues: CASSLVAGAGGTQVTQYF.

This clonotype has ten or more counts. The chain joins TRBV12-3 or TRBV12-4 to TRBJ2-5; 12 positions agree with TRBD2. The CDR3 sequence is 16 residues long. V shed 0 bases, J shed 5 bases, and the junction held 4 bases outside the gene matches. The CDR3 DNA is TGTGCCAGCAGTTTAGCACCGCTAGCGGGGGGGGAGACCCAGTACTTC. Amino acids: CASSLAPLAGGETQYF.

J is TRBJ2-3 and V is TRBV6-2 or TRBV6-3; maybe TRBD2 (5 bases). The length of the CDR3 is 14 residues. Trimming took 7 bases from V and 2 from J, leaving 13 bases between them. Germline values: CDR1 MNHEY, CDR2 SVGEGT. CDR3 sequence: CASTKWEITDTQYF. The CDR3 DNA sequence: TGTGCCAGCACCAAATGGGAGATCACAGATACGCAGTATTTT.

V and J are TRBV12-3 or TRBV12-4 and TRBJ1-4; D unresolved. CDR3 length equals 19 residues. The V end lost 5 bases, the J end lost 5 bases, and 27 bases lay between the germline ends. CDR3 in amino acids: CASSRGRSPAPTANEKLFF. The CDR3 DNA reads TGTGCCAGCAGTCGAGGACGGTCCCCTGCACCCACCGCGAATGAAAAACTGTTTTTT.